This T cell receptor beta chain comes out of a study of cytomegalovirus exposure and HLA in healthy donors. The primer mix had 60 Vbeta and 13 Jbeta primers. Sequencing used immunoSEQ multiplex PCR; TCRdb keeps in-frame clones, though not all of them. The sample records some 110,000 clones, roughly 77% being singletons. V lost 0 bases, J lost 8 bases, and 8 bases stayed unmatched. The CDR3 covers 15 residues. Germline V gives CDR1 SGHRS, CDR2 YFSETQ. The chain has TRBV5-1 and TRBJ2-1; TRBD2 matches 7 bases. The TCR comes from a woman in her thirties in good health and CMV-seronegative. Source material: PBMCs. CDR3 sequence reads: CASSLAESGRHEQFF. CDR3 nucleotide sequence: TGCGCCAGCAGCTTGGCCGAGTCCGGGAGGCATGAGCAGTTCTTC.